This T cell receptor (beta chain) appears in the sequencing data of a study of immune cell composition in non-small cell lung cancer (dated by TCRdb to 2016 to 2017). For the wider study: To assign histologic subtype, which was mostly lung adenocarcinoma or squamous cell carcinoma, H&E was combined with p63, CK5, Napsin A and TTF-1 immunohistochemistry. Adaptive Biotechnologies TCR-beta sequencing was carried out on about 34 paired NSCLC tumour and non-adjacent lung specimens, as well as on 26 tumour-only specimens. Supplementary cohort #1 consisted of roughly eleven lung adenocarcinoma cases with paired tumour/lung TCR-beta sequencing and with TIL populations generated to assess tumour reactivity. Four tumour specimens that had TCR-beta data belonged to rare histological subtypes and were left out of the subtype comparisons.

There are 17 amino acids in the CDR3, from cysteine to phenylalanine inclusive. This entry keeps only the CDR3 DNA: 51 bases, framed from base 1. The germline V gene (reference sequence) provides CDR1 LNHDA and CDR2 SQIVND. Trimming removed 2 bases from V and 3 bases from J; the gene matches leave 10 bases unexplained. TCR-beta CDR3 regions were amplified from genomic DNA by a two-step multiplex PCR, with the second step adding Illumina-compatible adaptors. As a commercial immunoSEQ service, TCR-beta immunosequencing was carried out on an Illumina platform. Regarding the original processing steps: Repertoires were summarised by productive clonality and by Top 10 Clones, defined as the percentage of T-cell templates derived from the ten most frequent sequences. Productive clonality had a range of 0 to 1, where 1 means a monoclonal population. Tumour-associated clones, identified using log10 scatter plots, were defined as sequences that made up at least 0.1% of tumour T-cell templates and were not found in the matched non-adjacent lung. Student's t-tests were used for two-group comparisons, ANOVA was used for stages, and linear regression was used for relationships, with analyses conducted in GraphPad Prism7 and R. TCRdb carries this immuneACCESS record with in-frame sequences only. Its versions omit some clonotypes, under half of them owing to an unresolved V gene in the studies checked, with the rest unexplained. The DNA was the basis for D and trimming; V, J and clone size are from that table. This sample lists 2,200 or so clones; approximately 88% were detected once. The ten largest clones represent roughly 3.2% of the sample.

Of note for this clone: Its antigen specificity is not known. Per-nucleotide qualities are absent, and no much larger clonotype sits a single base away.

Broader findings and caveats from the paper: No significant correlation was found between tumour TCR-beta clonality and smoking pack-years. Lung squamous cell carcinoma tumours had significantly higher Top 10 clone scores and productive clonality than lung adenocarcinoma tumours. In fewer than twelve adenocarcinoma cases, a strong correlation was found between maximal tumour-associated clone frequency and TIL tumour reactivity, whereas no such correlation was found between overall clonality and TIL tumour reactivity. Nearly half of NSCLC cases had tumour-associated clones >0.5%, with roughly 76% of squamous carcinomas showing such clones compared with roughly 35% of adenocarcinomas. The reactivity cohort contained only 9 to 10 cases, and the tumour-reactive clones were not shown to have sequences in common with the dominant in vivo tumour-associated clones.

From frozen aliquots of unsorted single-cell suspensions, genomic DNA was isolated using the QIAamp DNA kit. The tumour samples consisted of surgically resected non-small cell lung cancer tissue. Tissues arrived within 2 hours of resection and were immediately processed into single-cell suspensions. Tissue was broken up mechanically, digested enzymatically with DNase I, collagenase I and hyaluronidase for 25 to 35 minutes at 37 degrees C, and then filtered and RBC-lysed. This chain joins TRBV19 to TRBJ1-5, and 7 bases in between align with TRBD1. Sequencing used lung tumor tissue. This clonotype originated in a human donor with non-small cell lung cancer. The DNA sequence reads TGTGCCAGTAGTATAAAATTGGGACAGTATAACAATCAGCCCCAGCATTTT. Translated, this is CASSIKLGQYNNQPQHF.